These T cell receptor beta chains were read from a single sample in a study of shared T cell receptors in the human thymus. Clones were read by immunoSEQ multiplex PCR, and TCRdb kept only the in-frame ones, dropping some. The sample carries roughly 500,000 clones, about four fifths recorded once. These data were likewise used in another study, on human thymus T cells.

The sequencing sample was made of thymocytes. All receptors come from a boy in the first two years of life with a congenital heart defect. Each CDR3 is given with its conserved first and last residue. The size entry is marked missing in some rows and otherwise reads once, few, many or a size class.

size	V	J	CDR3
-	TRBV6-5	TRBJ2-1	CASTPSPAAYNEQFF
-	TRBV5-1	TRBJ2-1	CASSLAGTYNEQFF
once	TRBV30	TRBJ1-4	CAWSVGPGIATNEKLFF
-	TRBV11-3	TRBJ2-1	CASSLDPSGSLSSYNEQFF
-	TRBV4-1	TRBJ1-5	CASSQAKSQGPYQPQHF
-	TRBV4-1	TRBJ2-3	CASSRGREWEDTQYF
-	TRBV6-1	TRBJ1-3	CASTRVGQGNTIYF
-	TRBV5-1	TRBJ2-7	CASSFSTGTSYEQYF
-	TRBV6-1	TRBJ2-2	CASSEAGIERVITGELFF
-	TRBV4-1	TRBJ2-5	CASSPLEGGNQETQYF
once	TRBV27	TRBJ2-7	CASSSGDPYEQYF
-	TRBV10-3	TRBJ2-7	CAISGNLYGANAQTYEQYF
-	TRBV10-3	TRBJ2-1	CAIGTSGEGDHNEQFF